The rows below give T cell receptor beta chains drawn from one sample of a study of response to subunit inactivated influenza vaccine. TCRdb recomputed calls from the RT-PCR reads with MiXCR, one row per CDR3 protein. The table lists 300,000 to 350,000 distinct CDR3 sequences, around a fifth of them singletons. This material consisted of PBMCs from blood, taken 21 months after vaccination. These receptors were obtained from a man between 50 and 75 years old who received an inactivated influenza vaccine. The CDR3 runs from the conserved cysteine through the conserved F or W. The D gene is left open where the match is weak. Some rows mark clone size as missing; the rest say once, few, many or name a class of expanded clone.

D	size	V	J	CDR3	DNA
-	few	TRBV16	TRBJ1-2	CASSLGGWARSSGYTF	TGTGCCAGCAGCCTCGGGGGATGGGCCCGATCCTCTGGCTACACCTTC
-	-	TRBV27	TRBJ2-1	CASSLGNTRTNEQFF	TGTGCCAGCAGTTTGGGGAATACTAGGACGAATGAGCAGTTCTTC
-	-	TRBV14	TRBJ1-5	CASSRSRTPYLNSNQAQHF	TGTGCCAGCAGCCGATCCAGGACCCCGTACCTAAATAGCAATCAGGCCCAGCATTTT
-	many	TRBV12-3/TRBV12-4	TRBJ1-1	CASTWGLNTEAFF	TGTGCCAGCACCTGGGGCCTCAACACTGAAGCTTTCTTT
-	few	TRBV5-4	TRBJ2-1	CASSLGQHNEQFF	TGTGCCAGCAGCTTGGGGCAGCACAATGAGCAGTTCTTC
-	-	TRBV20-1	TRBJ2-1	CSARRQASSYNEQFF	TGCAGTGCTAGACGGCAGGCGAGCTCCTACAATGAGCAGTTCTTC
-	-	TRBV11-3	TRBJ1-2	CASSHGQSCYTF	TGTGCCAGCAGCCATGGACAGAGTTGCTACACCTTC
-	-	TRBV9	TRBJ2-7	CASSPQSGIDYEQYF	TGTGCCAGCAGCCCACAATCAGGGATCGACTACGAGCAGTACTTC
-	-	TRBV6-2/TRBV6-3	TRBJ1-5	CASSVGVSGNQPQHF	TGTGCCAGCAGTGTAGGGGTGTCCGGCAATCAGCCCCAGCATTTT
-	-	TRBV5-5	TRBJ2-3	CASSLEWEKDTQYF	TGTGCCAGCAGCTTGGAGTGGGAGAAAGATACGCAGTATTTT
TRBD1	-	TRBV4-3	TRBJ1-4	CASSQERGQGAKLFF	TGCGCCAGCAGCCAAGAACGAGGACAGGGAGCGAAACTGTTTTTT
TRBD2	-	TRBV18	TRBJ2-7	CASSPLAGRTSYEQYF	TGTGCCAGCTCACCACTAGCGGGGAGAACTTCCTACGAGCAGTACTTC
TRBD1	many	TRBV6-1	TRBJ1-2	CASRTGQGNYGYTF	TGTGCCAGCAGGACGGGACAGGGGAACTATGGCTACACCTTC
-	few	TRBV6-2/TRBV6-3	TRBJ1-1	CASSDGGGNTEAFF	TGTGCCAGCTCCGACGGGGGGGGGAACACTGAAGCTTTCTTT
TRBD1	few	TRBV20-1	TRBJ1-2	CSAPDRALGYTF	TGCAGTGCCCCGGACAGGGCTCTTGGCTACACCTTC
-	-	TRBV20-1	TRBJ2-5	CSARTRQEPLQETQYF	TGCAGTGCTAGAACCCGACAGGAACCGCTTCAAGAGACCCAGTACTTC
-	-	TRBV4-2	TRBJ1-6	CASSQEPGLDSPLHF	TGTGCCAGCAGCCAAGAGCCGGGATTGGATTCACCCCTCCACTTT
-	many	TRBV19	TRBJ1-1	CASSTTTRTEAFF	TGTGCCAGTAGTACTACGACACGCACTGAAGCTTTCTTT
-	many	TRBV25-1	TRBJ1-5	CASSESRGGEGLQPQHF	TGTGCCAGCAGTGAAAGTAGGGGGGGAGAAGGTCTTCAGCCCCAGCATTTT
-	-	TRBV5-1	TRBJ1-6	CASSLVDSNSPLHF	TGCGCCAGCAGCTTGGTGGACAGTAATTCACCCCTCCACTTT
-	-	TRBV10-2	TRBJ2-7	CASRGRNYEQYF	TGCGCCAGCAGGGGACGCAACTACGAGCAGTACTTC
-	-	TRBV15	TRBJ1-2	CATSRQGMDGYTF	TGTGCCACCAGCAGACAGGGTATGGATGGCTACACCTTC
-	few	TRBV5-5	TRBJ1-6	CASSLVGENSPLHF	TGTGCCAGCAGCTTGGTCGGGGAGAATTCACCCCTCCACTTT
-	few	TRBV5-1	TRBJ2-3	CASSLLPDTQYF	TGCGCCAGCAGCTTGTTGCCAGATACGCAGTATTTT
TRBD1	many	TRBV7-2	TRBJ1-1	CASRGQMNTEAFF	TGTGCCAGCAGGGGACAGATGAACACTGAAGCTTTCTTT
-	many	TRBV15	TRBJ1-4	CATSTEGRRKLFF	TGTGCCACCAGCACCGAGGGTAGGCGAAAACTGTTTTTT
-	few	TRBV5-1	TRBJ2-2	CASSRMSDLHTGELFF	TGCGCCAGCAGCCGGATGTCGGACTTGCACACCGGGGAGCTGTTTTTT
-	-	TRBV7-2	TRBJ2-1	CASSLARHLNEQFF	TGTGCCAGCAGCTTAGCTCGACACCTCAATGAGCAGTTCTTC
-	-	TRBV18	TRBJ2-5	CASSALAQETQYF	TGTGCCAGCTCAGCGCTAGCACAAGAGACCCAGTACTTC
-	-	TRBV9	TRBJ2-1	CASSVGGSSYPEQFF	TGTGCCAGCAGCGTAGGTGGGAGCTCCTATCCCGAGCAGTTCTTC
-	-	TRBV12-3/TRBV12-4	TRBJ1-2	CASSTLSSSPYGYTF	TGTGCCAGCAGTACTCTCAGCTCGAGCCCTTATGGCTACACCTTC
TRBD1	many	TRBV12-3/TRBV12-4	TRBJ2-7	CASSLRDSSYEQYF	TGTGCCAGCAGTCTCCGGGACAGCTCCTACGAGCAGTACTTC
-	few	TRBV3-1	TRBJ1-1	CASSPGPAVEAFF	TGTGCCAGCAGCCCAGGACCAGCTGTTGAAGCTTTCTTT
TRBD1	-	TRBV20-1	TRBJ2-7	CSARGDRPYEQYF	TGCAGTGCTAGAGGGGACAGGCCCTACGAGCAGTACTTC
TRBD1	few	TRBV9	TRBJ1-2	CASSPRQGGENGYTF	TGTGCCAGCAGCCCTAGACAGGGCGGGGAGAATGGCTACACCTTC
TRBD2	-	TRBV12-3/TRBV12-4	TRBJ2-1	CASSFRLALPNEQFF	TGTGCCAGCAGTTTTAGACTAGCTCTCCCTAATGAGCAGTTCTTC